The rows below give T cell receptor beta chains drawn from one sample of a study of blood T cell repertoires in COVID-19. The repertoire was sequenced with immunoSEQ multiplex PCR; TCRdb's copy has only in-frame clones and lacks some. The repertoire holds 150,000 to 200,000 clones, about 92% seen once, with about 2% in the top ten. The sample consisted of peripheral blood. The source of these receptors is a woman aged 60-75 years with COVID-19, enrolled during active disease. The CDR3 runs from the conserved cysteine through the conserved F or W.

J gene	V gene	CDR3 protein
TRBJ2-5	TRBV5-1	CASSQGQQETQYF
TRBJ1-5	TRBV19	CASSMGGDQPQHF
TRBJ1-1	TRBV11-2	CASSLDRWRVRNTEAFF
TRBJ1-3	TRBV7-2	CASSYNRGFYSGNTIYF
TRBJ1-6	TRBV4-3	CASSQDSHRLNSPLHF
TRBJ2-2	TRBV7-2	CASSRDRVGTGELFF
TRBJ2-3	TRBV7-8	CASSPPGLARDTQYF
TRBJ1-3	TRBV6-6	CASNLRGEKTSF
TRBJ2-7	TRBV5-1	CASSSGTGGTEQYF
TRBJ1-2	TRBV16	CASSLVTGGAPDYGYTF
TRBJ1-4	TRBV12-3/TRBV12-4	CASKSGWGEKLFF
TRBJ1-1	TRBV28	CASRSPAGTGNTEAFF
TRBJ1-1	TRBV9	CASSPQTVLNTEAFF
TRBJ2-2	TRBV2	CASSTPLRGPNTGELFF
TRBJ2-3	TRBV5-4	CASSRADTQYF
TRBJ2-2	TRBV6-6	CASNPGQGILGELFF
TRBJ2-7	TRBV4-1	CASSRDAGQIYEQYF
TRBJ1-2	TRBV7-9	CASSLVSVGQGVYGYTF